The rows below give T cell receptor beta chains drawn from one sample of a study of shared clonotypes between healthy human individuals. Method: immunoSEQ multiplex PCR; TCRdb's copy keeps in-frame clones and lacks some. The sample includes hundreds of thousands of clones, about 95% seen only once; the top ten take roughly 0.12%. Sequencing input: naive CD8+ T cells sorted from blood. Source of these receptors: a woman in her twenties or thirties in good health. CDR3s include the opening cysteine and the closing phenylalanine or tryptophan. Fields, in order: clone size, D gene, J gene, V gene, CDR3 DNA, CDR3 protein. D genes are given only for firm matches. Size tells how often a clone was seen (once, few, many) or the class of an expanded clone, and some rows leave it out.

abundance: -; d_gene: TRBD2; j_gene: TRBJ2-1; v_gene: TRBV11-2; CDR3nt: TGTGCCAGCCTATTTAGCGGGGGAACGGAGCAGTTCTTC; CDR3aa: CASLFSGGTEQFF
abundance: -; d_gene: TRBD2; j_gene: TRBJ2-7; v_gene: TRBV28; CDR3nt: TGTGCCAGCAGCCGAGCAGCGGGAGGGTCAACCTACGAGCAGTACTTC; CDR3aa: CASSRAAGGSTYEQYF
abundance: -; d_gene: -; j_gene: TRBJ2-7; v_gene: TRBV4-1; CDR3nt: TGCGCCAGCAGCCAAACTAGCGCAGGGGATGAGCAGTACTTC; CDR3aa: CASSQTSAGDEQYF
abundance: -; d_gene: -; j_gene: TRBJ2-1; v_gene: TRBV27; CDR3nt: TGTGCCAGCAGTCCCATCGTCGGAGGCTACAATGAGCAGTTCTTC; CDR3aa: CASSPIVGGYNEQFF
abundance: -; d_gene: -; j_gene: TRBJ2-2; v_gene: TRBV28; CDR3nt: TGTGCCAGCAGTTTAGGTGGGATCAACACCGGGGAGCTGTTTTTT; CDR3aa: CASSLGGINTGELFF
abundance: -; d_gene: -; j_gene: TRBJ2-7; v_gene: TRBV5-4; CDR3nt: TGTGCCAGCAGCATAGGGAGTAGCGGAACCTACGAGCAGTACTTC; CDR3aa: CASSIGSSGTYEQYF
abundance: -; d_gene: -; j_gene: TRBJ1-3; v_gene: TRBV7-9; CDR3nt: TGTGCCAGCAGCCACCCGGCGGGCTCTGGAAACACCATATATTTT; CDR3aa: CASSHPAGSGNTIYF
abundance: once; d_gene: -; j_gene: TRBJ1-1; v_gene: TRBV6-5; CDR3nt: TGTGCCAGCAGTTACGGTGGGGGCACTGAAGCTTTCTTT; CDR3aa: CASSYGGGTEAFF
abundance: -; d_gene: TRBD1; j_gene: TRBJ1-1; v_gene: TRBV5-1; CDR3nt: TGCGCCAGCAGCACTCGACAGGGGGTGAACACTGAAGCTTTCTTT; CDR3aa: CASSTRQGVNTEAFF
abundance: -; d_gene: -; j_gene: TRBJ2-7; v_gene: TRBV5-1; CDR3nt: TGCGCCAGCAGCTTGAGTCGACGGGACTACGAGCAGTACTTC; CDR3aa: CASSLSRRDYEQYF
abundance: once; d_gene: TRBD2; j_gene: TRBJ2-7; v_gene: TRBV5-1; CDR3nt: TGCGCCAGCAGCTTGGAACTAGCGGGAGGGCCCTACGAGCAGTACTTC; CDR3aa: CASSLELAGGPYEQYF
abundance: -; d_gene: TRBD2; j_gene: TRBJ2-3; v_gene: TRBV4-1; CDR3nt: TGCGCCAGCAGCCAAGACTCAGCGGGAGTAGACACAGATACGCAGTATTTT; CDR3aa: CASSQDSAGVDTDTQYF
abundance: -; d_gene: TRBD1; j_gene: TRBJ2-7; v_gene: TRBV5-1; CDR3nt: TGCGCCAGCAGCTGGGGACAGGGGCGCGAGCAGTACTTC; CDR3aa: CASSWGQGREQYF
abundance: -; d_gene: -; j_gene: TRBJ2-3; v_gene: TRBV7-2; CDR3nt: TGTGCCAGCAGCTTCGTCGTGGGAGAGCGTAATACGCAGTATTTT; CDR3aa: CASSFVVGERNTQYF
abundance: -; d_gene: -; j_gene: TRBJ1-1; v_gene: TRBV7-6; CDR3nt: TGTGCCAGCAGCGCGAAAGGGCACACTGAAGCTTTCTTT; CDR3aa: CASSAKGHTEAFF
abundance: -; d_gene: -; j_gene: TRBJ1-6; v_gene: TRBV4-1; CDR3nt: TGCGCCAGCAGCCAAGTATTGGATAATTCACCCCTCCACTTT; CDR3aa: CASSQVLDNSPLHF
abundance: -; d_gene: TRBD2; j_gene: TRBJ2-7; v_gene: TRBV28; CDR3nt: TGTGCCAGCAGTTACCCGGATAGCGGGGCCATGAGTCACCTGTCCGAGCAGTACTTC; CDR3aa: CASSYPDSGAMSHLSEQYF
abundance: -; d_gene: -; j_gene: TRBJ2-1; v_gene: TRBV9; CDR3nt: TGTGCCAGCAGCGTAGGGATTGGCTCCTACAATGAGCAGTTCTTC; CDR3aa: CASSVGIGSYNEQFF
abundance: -; d_gene: TRBD1; j_gene: TRBJ2-1; v_gene: TRBV7-8; CDR3nt: TGTGCCAGCAGCTTAACCCCGACAGGGGCCGCTTACAATGAGCAGTTCTTC; CDR3aa: CASSLTPTGAAYNEQFF
abundance: -; d_gene: -; j_gene: TRBJ2-7; v_gene: TRBV7-9; CDR3nt: TGTGCCAGCAGCTTAGGACAGTTGTACGAGCAGTACTTC; CDR3aa: CASSLGQLYEQYF
abundance: -; d_gene: -; j_gene: TRBJ1-1; v_gene: TRBV6-6; CDR3nt: TGTGCCAGCAGTTCAACTGAAGCTTTCTTT; CDR3aa: CASSSTEAFF
abundance: -; d_gene: -; j_gene: TRBJ2-1; v_gene: TRBV27; CDR3nt: TGTGCCAGCAGTCCAGCGGGTGAGCAGTTCTTC; CDR3aa: CASSPAGEQFF
abundance: -; d_gene: -; j_gene: TRBJ2-1; v_gene: TRBV27; CDR3nt: TGTGCCAGCAGTTTATCGGGCTTTAGCTCCTACAATGAGCAGTTCTTC; CDR3aa: CASSLSGFSSYNEQFF
abundance: -; d_gene: -; j_gene: TRBJ1-2; v_gene: TRBV27; CDR3nt: TGTGCCAGCAGTCTCGAGTCCCTGGGGAGCTATGGCTACACCTTC; CDR3aa: CASSLESLGSYGYTF
abundance: -; d_gene: -; j_gene: TRBJ2-7; v_gene: TRBV5-4; CDR3nt: TGTGCCAGCAGCTTGCAGGACAGCTGGGCCGAGCAGTACTTC; CDR3aa: CASSLQDSWAEQYF
abundance: -; d_gene: TRBD2; j_gene: TRBJ2-3; v_gene: TRBV7-2; CDR3nt: TGTGCCAGCAGCTTAGGTCTACTAGCGGGAGAGCTACTCACAGATACGCAGTATTTT; CDR3aa: CASSLGLLAGELLTDTQYF
abundance: once; d_gene: -; j_gene: TRBJ1-2; v_gene: TRBV28; CDR3nt: TGTGCCAGCGTTCAGGAAGAAGTTTACCTTAACTATGGCTACACCTTC; CDR3aa: CASVQEEVYLNYGYTF
abundance: -; d_gene: -; j_gene: TRBJ1-2; v_gene: TRBV25-1; CDR3nt: TGTGCCAGCAGTGACAGCTTATTTAGGGGCACCTATGGCTACACCTTC; CDR3aa: CASSDSLFRGTYGYTF
abundance: -; d_gene: -; j_gene: TRBJ2-7; v_gene: TRBV27; CDR3nt: TGTGCCAGCAGTTATGGGGGGACCGGCCACGAGCAGTACTTC; CDR3aa: CASSYGGTGHEQYF
abundance: -; d_gene: TRBD1; j_gene: TRBJ2-3; v_gene: TRBV2; CDR3nt: TGTGCCAGCAGAACAGACAGGGGGCAAGGAGATACGCAGTATTTT; CDR3aa: CASRTDRGQGDTQYF
abundance: -; d_gene: -; j_gene: TRBJ2-7; v_gene: TRBV7-2; CDR3nt: TGTGCCAGCAGCGAGCGAGATAAAGGCTCCTACGAGCAGTACTTC; CDR3aa: CASSERDKGSYEQYF
abundance: -; d_gene: -; j_gene: TRBJ2-7; v_gene: TRBV6-1; CDR3nt: TGTGCCATATCCGACACCCGCGGGGACGAGCAGTACTTC; CDR3aa: CAISDTRGDEQYF
abundance: -; d_gene: -; j_gene: TRBJ1-5; v_gene: TRBV6-5; CDR3nt: TGTGCCAGCAGGGGGACATACGATCAGCCCCAGCATTTT; CDR3aa: CASRGTYDQPQHF
abundance: -; d_gene: -; j_gene: TRBJ2-1; v_gene: TRBV7-3; CDR3nt: TGTGCCGCCGTGGCGCCATTAGGCTCCTACAATGAGCAGTTCTTC; CDR3aa: CAAVAPLGSYNEQFF
abundance: -; d_gene: -; j_gene: TRBJ2-7; v_gene: TRBV9; CDR3nt: TGTGCCAGCAGCGTAGCTATGGGCGAGCAGTACTTC; CDR3aa: CASSVAMGEQYF
abundance: -; d_gene: -; j_gene: TRBJ2-7; v_gene: TRBV7-6; CDR3nt: TGTGCCAGCAGCGGGCCCTTCGGGGGCCTGACGTACGAGCAGTACTTC; CDR3aa: CASSGPFGGLTYEQYF
abundance: -; d_gene: -; j_gene: TRBJ1-5; v_gene: TRBV30; CDR3nt: TGTGCCTGGAGTGACCTCGGTGGTAGATACTATCAGCCCCAGCATTTT; CDR3aa: CAWSDLGGRYYQPQHF
abundance: -; d_gene: -; j_gene: TRBJ2-1; v_gene: TRBV5-6; CDR3nt: TGTGCCAGCAGCTTGGACAGCTACAATGAGCAGTTCTTC; CDR3aa: CASSLDSYNEQFF
abundance: -; d_gene: -; j_gene: TRBJ1-4; v_gene: TRBV4-1; CDR3nt: TGCGCCAGCAGCCAAAGCCCCATGGCAACTAATGAAAAACTGTTTTTT; CDR3aa: CASSQSPMATNEKLFF
abundance: once; d_gene: -; j_gene: TRBJ1-2; v_gene: TRBV4-1; CDR3nt: TGCGCCAGCAGCCAAGATGGGCCTGGCTACACCTTC; CDR3aa: CASSQDGPGYTF
abundance: -; d_gene: -; j_gene: TRBJ2-3; v_gene: TRBV19; CDR3nt: TGTGCCAGCAGCCTAAGCCTCCTCACAGATACGCAGTATTTT; CDR3aa: CASSLSLLTDTQYF
abundance: -; d_gene: TRBD2; j_gene: TRBJ2-7; v_gene: TRBV5-4; CDR3nt: TGTGCCAGCAGCAGCGGGACTAGCGGGAGGCGTGAGCAGTACTTC; CDR3aa: CASSSGTSGRREQYF
abundance: -; d_gene: TRBD1; j_gene: TRBJ2-2; v_gene: TRBV27; CDR3nt: TGTGCCAGCAGTTTAACGGACAGGCTAGACAGGGAGCTGTTTTTT; CDR3aa: CASSLTDRLDRELFF
abundance: -; d_gene: -; j_gene: TRBJ2-1; v_gene: TRBV9; CDR3nt: TGTGCCAGCAGCCCCTGGGCCCCTTACAATGAGCAGTTCTTC; CDR3aa: CASSPWAPYNEQFF
abundance: -; d_gene: TRBD2; j_gene: TRBJ2-7; v_gene: TRBV5-6; CDR3nt: TGTGCCAGCAGCTTGGCACTAGCGGGAACCTACGAGCAGTACTTC; CDR3aa: CASSLALAGTYEQYF